This T cell receptor (beta chain) was captured in a study of T cells in Graves' hyperthyroidism and ophthalmopathy. Of note for this clonotype: A read error is possible here, since a much larger clone lies one base away.

Amplified regions were TCR beta CDR3 sequences from RNA transcripts. The primer set for the first-round RT-PCR of the TCR CDR3 was HTBI. TCRdb reprocessed the multiplex PCR reads via MiXCR and lists one record per CDR3 protein. The sample has roughly 180,000 distinct CDR3 sequences; around 8.9% are singletons. This CDR3 has 15 amino acids. Germline CDR1 reads LGHDT; CDR2 reads YNNKEL (reference sequence). V dropped 4 bases and J dropped 0 bases, with 10 bases sitting between them. This TCR came from a woman under 30 with Graves' hyperthyroidism that later progressed to Graves' ophthalmopathy. Sequenced input: blood. The genes are TRBV3-1 and TRBJ1-3; D perhaps matches TRBD1 (5 bases). DNA for the CDR3: TGTGCCAGCAGCCTAGGGACTCACTCTGGAAACACCATATATTTT. This sequence encodes CASSLGTHSGNTIYF.